The sample holds many counts of the clone carrying this TCR beta chain. Its antigen is not identified. Under the authors' procedure: A classifier for distant metastasis in papillary thyroid cancer was constructed using CDR3 differences observed across clinicopathological groups. TCRdb re-clonotyped the PCR reads through MiXCR. These V and J calls rely on TCRdb rather than the paper's analysis. The sample lists roughly 32,000 clones, under 8% seen once, with around 44% in the top ten. This sample is drawn from a study of metastatic and nonmetastatic thyroid tumors. Overall study results and limits: Malignant tumors reportedly showed significantly higher TCR beta diversity than benign nodules in both blood and tumor.

No treatment of any kind had been given to any patient before thyroid surgery. The sequencing sample was made of blood. This TCR came from a female donor with papillary thyroid cancer or a benign thyroid nodule (not recorded which). Some clones in this sample may be carry-over from other donors' samples.

The CDR3: CAWSMQGTRNTIYF. As DNA, the CDR3 is TGTGCCTGGAGTATGCAGGGTACAAGAAACACCATATATTTT. V usage is TRBV30 and J usage is TRBJ1-3, with D tentatively TRBD1 (5 bases). CDR1 and CDR2 (germline): GTSNPN, SVGIG (reference sequence). Between the trimmed V and J ends, which lost 2 bases and 5 bases, there was a span of 13 bases. There are 14 residues in the CDR3.